These 5 T cell receptor beta chains were sequenced from one sample in a study of T cell responses to AZD1222 COVID-19 vaccine. TCRdb keeps only in-frame clones here, not all; method: immunoSEQ multiplex PCR. The sample shows roughly 99,000 clones, 87% of them seen only once. The specimen was peripheral blood, collected 28 days after the second AZD1222 dose. All receptors come from an adult who received the AZD1222 COVID-19 vaccine.

This sequence joins TRBV5-1 and TRBJ1-1, with D hard to call. Germline V lookup: CDR1 SGHRS, CDR2 YFSETQ. V lost 0 bases, J lost 0 bases, and 6 bases lay in between. The CDR3 is 14 residues long. The CDR3 coding sequence is TGCGCCAGCAGCTTGGTCAGGCTGAACACTGAAGCTTTCTTT. This encodes CASSLVRLNTEAFF.

The chain recombines TRBV5-1 with TRBJ2-7; a weak D match, TRBD2 (6 bases). There are 14 residues in the CDR3. V shed 3 bases and J shed 3 bases, with 13 bases lying between them. Germline V lookup: CDR1 SGHRS, CDR2 YFSETQ. DNA of the CDR3: TGCGCCAGCAGCTCCCAGGGACTGAACTACGAGCAGTACTTC. This translates into CASSSQGLNYEQYF. Variable domain in full (rest from reference TRBV5-1 and TRBJ2-7): KAGVTQTPRYLIKTRGQQVTLSCSPISGHRSVSWYQQTPGQGLQFLFEYFSETQRNKGNFPGRFSGRQFSNSRSEMNVSTLELGDSALYLCASSSQGLNYEQYFGPGTRLTVT.

The chain recombines TRBV18 with TRBJ2-7, with D possibly being TRBD2 (5 bases). The CDR3 has 16 amino acids. Between the trimmed V and J ends, which lost 1 base and 0 bases, there was a span of 13 bases. The germline CDR1 and CDR2 sequences are KGHSH and LQKENI. The CDR3, as DNA: TGTGCCAGCTCACCACTGCTAGGAGGACTCTCCTACGAGCAGTACTTC. Protein: CASSPLLGGLSYEQYF.

In this sample, this clone is large. Germline is not matched at one junction end, which may reflect a read error. This rearrangement joins TRBV18 to TRBJ1-2; D is unclear. CDR3 length: 15 residues. Germline V CDR1 and CDR2: KGHSH, LQKENI. The CDR3 DNA is TGTGCCAGCTCACCACGTCGGACCTCTCACCTTCCCCTTGACTTC. The encoded protein is CASSPRRTSHLPLDF.

The chain has TRBV24-1 and TRBJ2-7, with D perhaps being TRBD1 or TRBD2 (5 bases each). Germline assignment: CDR1 KGHDR and CDR2 SFDVKD. The CDR3 is made up of 13 amino acids. Trimming pared 9 bases from V and 5 bases from J, leaving 16 bases between. The CDR3 DNA reads TGTGCCACCGCGAGCCAGGGACGCGACGAGCAGTACTTC. It encodes CATASQGRDEQYF.